The 26 T cell receptor beta chains below come from one sample, sequenced in a study of T cell changes during pregnancy in multiple sclerosis. The data were produced by immunoSEQ multiplex PCR, yet TCRdb's version contains in-frame clones alone and is incomplete. Of around 95,000 clones listed, about nine tenths were seen once; the top ten hold 1.9%. Material: peripheral blood, obtained after pregnancy. The receptors derive from a female donor with multiple sclerosis, enrolled in a pregnancy study.

This rearrangement joins TRBV18 to TRBJ2-1; 9 nucleotides match TRBD1. CDR1 is KGHSH, CDR2 LQKENI, per germline. With 2 bases clipped from V and 7 bases from J, the junction kept 3 bases outside the gene matches. CDR3 length: 14 amino acids. CDR3 protein: CASSPGTGLNEQFF. The DNA for the CDR3 is TGTGCCAGCTCACCAGGGACAGGGCTAAATGAGCAGTTCTTC.

This clone appeared a single time. This chain links TRBV28 with TRBJ2-7, with 7 bases identical to TRBD2. The V and J ends lost 4 bases and 5 bases, in that order; junction bases with no gene match: 5. Germline V CDR1 and CDR2: MDHEN, SYDVKM. The CDR3 length is 13 residues. This CDR3 reads CASSSTSRDEQYF. The DNA for the CDR3 is TGTGCCAGCAGTTCGACTAGCAGAGACGAGCAGTACTTC.

The chain employs TRBV10-3 and TRBJ1-3; possibly TRBD1 for D (6 bases). The germline CDR1 and CDR2 sequences are ENHRY and SYGVKD. CDR3 length: 13 residues. The ends were cut back, 10 bases at V and 1 base at J, with 11 bases in the middle. The CDR3 nucleotides are TGTGCCACCGTGGACAGTTCTGGAAACACCATATATTTT. Translation gives CATVDSSGNTIYF.

This sequence joins TRBV11-2 and TRBJ2-1, with 10 bases that match TRBD1. Per the germline V gene, CDR1 is SGHAT and CDR2 is FQNNGV. V trimming: 6 bases; J trimming: 4 bases; junction bases outside the gene matches: 6. The CDR3 runs to 15 residues. In DNA, the CDR3 is TGTGCCAGCAGGAGGGGACAGGGGTCTTACAATGAGCAGTTCTTC. Protein sequence: CASRRGQGSYNEQFF. Using reference TRBV11-2 and TRBJ2-1 for the parts outside the CDR3, the full variable domain is EAGVAQSPRYKIIEKRQSVAFWCNPISGHATLYWYQQILGQGPKLLIQFQNNGVVDDSQLPKDRFSAERLKGVDSTLKIQPAKLEDSAVYLCASRRGQGSYNEQFFGPGTRLTVL.

The CDR3 region is CASSQSGLANEQFF. DNA for the CDR3: TGTGCCAGCAGCCAATCGGGACTAGCCAATGAGCAGTTCTTC. This chain joins TRBV4-2 and TRBJ2-1; 9 bases align to TRBD2. After removal of 2 bases from V and 6 bases from J, the junction contained 2 bases not matched to a gene. CDR3 length: 14 residues. CDR1 LGHNA and CDR2 YNFKEQ come from the germline V gene.

The chain combines TRBV5-1 with TRBJ2-7; 8 bases match TRBD1. V was clipped by 4 bases and J by 6 bases; unmatched bases: 15. CDR3 size: 16 residues. In germline, CDR1 is SGHRS, CDR2 YFSETQ. CDR3 DNA: TGCGCCAGCAGCCTCGATCTGACAGGGGTATGGGGCGAGCAGTACTTC. Amino acid sequence: CASSLDLTGVWGEQYF.

The chain carries TRBV19 and TRBJ2-4; 10 nucleotides match TRBD2. The CDR3 loop spans 15 amino acids. Germline V lookup: CDR1 LNHDA, CDR2 SQIVND (reference sequence). Trimming removed 6 bases from V and 5 bases from J; junction bases left unmatched: 7. The CDR3 DNA reads as TGTGCCAGTAGCACTAGCGGGGCCTCTCAAAACATTCAGTACTTC. Its protein is CASSTSGASQNIQYF.

The chain joins TRBV5-5 to TRBJ2-7; D perhaps matches TRBD2 (5 bases). CDR3 length: 16 residues. V shed 0 bases and J shed 4 bases, with 17 bases lying between them. Germline loops: CDR1 SGHKS, CDR2 YYEKEE (reference sequence). The DNA for the CDR3 is TGTGCCAGCAGCTTGGAGTTGGGGAGTCACCTTTACGAGCAGTACTTC. Its protein is CASSLELGSHLYEQYF.

This clone was counted a single time. J is TRBJ2-7 and V is TRBV30, with D uncertain. CDR1 is GTSNPN and CDR2 is SVGIG in the germline V gene (reference sequence). There are 12 residues in the CDR3. V lost 2 bases to trimming and J lost 5 bases, with 10 bases between them. The CDR3 sequence is CAWSLDSDEQYF. DNA for the CDR3: TGTGCCTGGAGTCTAGACTCTGACGAGCAGTACTTC. The variable domain in full, with the rest retrieved from reference TRBV30 and TRBJ2-7, is SQTIHQWPATLVQPVGSPLSLECTVEGTSNPNLYWYRQAAGRGLQLLFYSVGIGQISSEVPQNLSASRPQDRQFILSSKKLLLSDSGFYLCAWSLDSDEQYFGPGTRLTVT.

This chain connects TRBV4-2 to TRBJ1-6; TRBD1 aligns across 9 bases. The CDR3 has 16 amino acids. Germline loops: CDR1 LGHNA, CDR2 YNFKEQ. With V trimmed by 0 bases and J by 10 bases, 7 bases remained unmatched. In DNA form, the CDR3 reads TGTGCCAGCAGCCAAGATCGGGGGACAGGGCCGTCACCCCTCCACTTT. It codes for CASSQDRGTGPSPLHF.

This chain links TRBV5-1 with TRBJ2-1, with a weak D call TRBD2 (5 bases). The CDR3 loop spans 13 amino acids. The V gene's germline CDR1 is SGHRS and CDR2 YFSETQ. The V end lost 0 bases, the J end lost 4 bases, and 5 bases lay between the germline ends. CDR3 sequence: CASSLGTYNEQFF. As DNA, the CDR3 is TGCGCCAGCAGCTTGGGGACTTACAATGAGCAGTTCTTC.

The chain recombines TRBV19 with TRBJ1-5, with D maybe TRBD1 (5 bases). The CDR3 is 14 amino acids. From germline, CDR1 is LNHDA and CDR2 SQIVND (reference sequence). Trimming took off 5 bases at V and 0 bases at J, with 8 bases between the two ends. The CDR3 protein is CASSSGNSNQPQHF. DNA of the CDR3: TGTGCCAGTAGTTCAGGGAATAGCAATCAGCCCCAGCATTTT.

This sequence joins TRBV27 and TRBJ2-7; D call uncertain. The ends were cut back, 0 bases at V and 3 bases at J, with 6 bases in the middle. This CDR3 has 13 residues. Per germline, CDR1 MNHEY and CDR2 SMNVEV (reference sequence). CDR3: CASSLSSHYEQYF. CDR3 coding DNA: TGTGCCAGCAGTTTATCGTCCCACTACGAGCAGTACTTC.

The chain carries TRBV15 and TRBJ2-7; 9 bases are shared with TRBD1. CDR1 is LNHNV and CDR2 is YYDKDF in the germline V gene (reference sequence). The CDR3 totals 13 residues. The J segment lost 6 bases and the V segment lost 7 bases, leaving 7 bases of the junction unmatched. The CDR3 here is CATTPDRGVEQYF. The CDR3, as DNA: TGTGCCACCACCCCGGACAGGGGAGTCGAGCAGTACTTC.

The genes are TRBV5-1 and TRBJ1-2; possible D gene TRBD1, 6 bases. Deletions cut 5 bases from V and 4 bases from J, with 18 bases between. The CDR3 is 15 amino acids. CDR1 SGHRS and CDR2 YFSETQ come from the germline V gene. CDR3 in DNA: TGCGCCAGCAGGGCGACAGGTCTCAGGGCCTATGGCTACACCTTC. This gives the protein CASRATGLRAYGYTF. Based on the CDR3 plus reference TRBV5-1 and TRBJ1-2, the full variable domain is KAGVTQTPRYLIKTRGQQVTLSCSPISGHRSVSWYQQTPGQGLQFLFEYFSETQRNKGNFPGRFSGRQFSNSRSEMNVSTLELGDSALYLCASRATGLRAYGYTFGSGTRLTVV.

The V and J genes are TRBV10-3 and TRBJ2-1, with 9 bases aligning to TRBD2. V shed 7 bases and J 9 bases; nucleotides not matched to a gene: 7. Germline V CDR1 and CDR2: ENHRY, SYGVKD. The CDR3 sequence is 13 residues long. The CDR3 is CAIKRQLAGEQFF. The CDR3 coding sequence is TGTGCCATCAAGCGCCAACTAGCGGGTGAGCAGTTCTTC.

A single count supports this clone. The J gene is TRBJ1-2, the V gene TRBV6-5; 9 nucleotides align to TRBD1. The CDR3 spans 15 residues. Trimming at V came to 5 bases and at J to 2 bases, leaving 6 bases not matched to a gene. Germline assignment: CDR1 MNHEY and CDR2 SVGAGI. The CDR3 DNA follows: TGTGCCAGCAGTACCCCGGGACAGGGCAACTATGGCTACACCTTC. The encoded protein is CASSTPGQGNYGYTF.

The chain is built from TRBV28 and TRBJ2-5, with D maybe TRBD2 (5 bases). This CDR3 comprises 14 residues. CDR1 is MDHEN and CDR2 is SYDVKM in the germline V gene. Trimming removed 4 bases at V and 5 bases at J, with 14 bases between. CDR3 sequence (DNA): TGTGCCAGCAGTTACCGATCGAGAGGGGAGACCCAGTACTTC. This translates into CASSYRSRGETQYF. Using reference TRBV28 and TRBJ2-5 for the parts outside the CDR3, the full variable domain is DVKVTQSSRYLVKRTGEKVFLECVQDMDHENMFWYRQDPGLGLRLIYFSYDVKMKEKGDIPEGYSVSREKKERFSLILESASTNQTSMYLCASSYRSRGETQYFGPGTRLLVL.

This clone was seen a single time. The gene calls are TRBV5-4 and TRBJ2-7, with 10 positions matching TRBD2. Unmatched junction bases numbered 9, after V lost 4 bases and J lost 5 bases. Germline lookup yields CDR1 SGHNT and CDR2 YYREEE (reference sequence). The CDR3 extends over 15 amino acids. CDR3 sequence: CASSALLAGSNEQYF. The CDR3 bases are TGTGCCAGCAGCGCCCTACTAGCGGGAAGCAACGAGCAGTACTTC.

J is TRBJ2-7 and V is TRBV15; D not certain. V dropped 0 bases and J dropped 1 base, with 13 bases sitting between them. This CDR3 has 16 amino acids. Per germline, CDR1 LNHNV and CDR2 YYDKDF (reference sequence). The CDR3 sequence is CATSRDRSRGSYEQYF. CDR3 in DNA: TGTGCCACCAGCAGAGATCGATCGCGCGGATCCTACGAGCAGTACTTC.

The V and J genes are TRBV4-3 and TRBJ1-6; D is unresolved. Germline V gene lookup returns CDR1 LGHNA and CDR2 YSLEER. The V and J ends lost 4 bases and 5 bases respectively, with 9 bases between them. This CDR3 comprises 14 residues. The DNA of the CDR3 is TGCGCCAGCAGCCGCTCGGAGGATAATTCACCCCTCCACTTT. Amino acid sequence: CASSRSEDNSPLHF.

The chain employs TRBV25-1 and TRBJ1-2; TRBD1 might be the D (6 bases). The CDR3 runs 15 residues. Per the germline V gene, CDR1 is MGHDK and CDR2 is SYGVNS. V lost 3 bases, J lost 4 bases, and 15 bases lay in between. The CDR3 loop reads CASSDLRTAFYGYTF. The DNA for the CDR3 is TGTGCCAGCAGTGATTTGCGGACAGCGTTCTATGGCTACACCTTC.

The chain is built from TRBV9 and TRBJ2-5; the match to TRBD2 covers 9 bases. V shed 0 bases and J 4 bases; nucleotides not matched to a gene: 10. The CDR3 is 17 amino acids. CDR1 is SGDLS, CDR2 YYNGEE, per germline. The CDR3, as DNA: TGTGCCAGCAGCGTAGGGGCACTAGCGGGTTTGGGAGAGACCCAGTACTTC. Its protein is CASSVGALAGLGETQYF.

V and J are TRBV11-2 and TRBJ1-1; D ambiguous. The CDR3 loop spans 11 amino acids. With 1 base removed from V and 10 bases from J, the gap between germline ends came to 7 bases. Germline V gene data show CDR1 as SGHAT and CDR2 as FQNNGV. As DNA, the CDR3 is TGTGCCAGCAGCTTAGGTCCCGGAGCTTTCTTT. Its translation: CASSLGPGAFF.

This clone showed up just once. The chain employs TRBV12-5 and TRBJ2-2; 11 nucleotides align to TRBD2. Looked up from germline, CDR1 is LGHNT and CDR2 is FRNRAP. V lost 1 base and J lost 2; bases outside the gene matches: 3. This CDR3 is built from 17 residues. CDR3 coding DNA: TGTGCTAGTGGTTTGGGACTAGCGGGAAAAAACACCGGGGAGCTGTTTTTT. Protein: CASGLGLAGKNTGELFF.

V gene TRBV29-1 combines with J gene TRBJ2-3; 8 positions match TRBD1. CDR1 is SQVTM and CDR2 is ANQGSEA in the germline V gene. The CDR3 runs 15 residues. The junction had 10 bases not matched to a gene; V was cut back by 6 bases and J by 2 bases. Here the CDR3 DNA reads TGCAGCGTCTCATTTCAGGGGGCACCCACAGATACGCAGTATTTT. This translates into CSVSFQGAPTDTQYF.